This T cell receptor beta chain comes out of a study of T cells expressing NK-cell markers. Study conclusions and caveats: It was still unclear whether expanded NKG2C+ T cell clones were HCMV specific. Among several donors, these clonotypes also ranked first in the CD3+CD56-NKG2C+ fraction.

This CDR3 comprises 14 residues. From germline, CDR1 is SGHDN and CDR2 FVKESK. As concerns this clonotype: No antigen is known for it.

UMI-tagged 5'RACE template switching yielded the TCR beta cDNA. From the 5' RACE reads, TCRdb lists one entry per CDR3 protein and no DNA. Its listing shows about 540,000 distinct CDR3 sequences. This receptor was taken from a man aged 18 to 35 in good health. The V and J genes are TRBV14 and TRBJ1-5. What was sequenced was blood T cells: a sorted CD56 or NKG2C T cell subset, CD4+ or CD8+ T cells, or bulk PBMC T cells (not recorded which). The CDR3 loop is CASSQRSSNQPQHF.